This entry lists 6 T cell receptor beta chains sequenced from one sample in a study of technical replicates of blood from several donors. Generated by immunoSEQ multiplex PCR, the TCRdb table keeps only in-frame clones and is missing some. The sample comprises around 63,000 clones, roughly 98% of which are singletons, and around 0.16% rests with the top ten. Sequences were obtained from T cells isolated from PBMCs. The receptors were gathered from a human donor in good health.

The chain is built from TRBV5-1 and TRBJ2-7; a possible D gene is TRBD2 (6 bases). V was clipped by 5 bases and J by 5 bases, with 17 bases between them. CDR3 length: 14 residues. Germline V gene lookup returns CDR1 SGHRS and CDR2 YFSETQ. The chain's CDR3 is CASRPSGDRNEQYF. In DNA, the CDR3 is TGCGCCAGCAGACCGTCGGGGGATCGGAACGAGCAGTACTTC.

This clone was recorded once. The J gene is TRBJ2-3, the V gene TRBV28, with D unresolved. Trimming removed 7 bases at V and 4 bases at J, with 12 bases between. Germline values: CDR1 MDHEN, CDR2 SYDVKM. CDR3 length: 13 amino acids. The CDR3 nucleotides read TGTGCCAGCAAGTACTTGGCGGCAGATACGCAGTATTTT. This gives the protein CASKYLAADTQYF.

The chain has TRBV15 and TRBJ1-5; 9 nucleotides agree with TRBD1. This CDR3 is built from 17 residues. Unmatched junction bases numbered 14, after V lost 5 bases and J lost 6 bases. Germline-derived CDR1 and CDR2 are LNHNV and YYDKDF (reference sequence). CDR3 DNA sequence: TGTGCCACCAGCGACACCGGGACAGGGTTCATTAGTCAGCCCCAGCATTTT. Translation: CATSDTGTGFISQPQHF.

This chain connects TRBV6-5 to TRBJ1-2; D may be TRBD1 (5 bases). V was clipped by 6 bases and J by 8 bases, with 13 bases between them. CDR3 length: 12 residues. Per the germline V gene, CDR1 is MNHEY and CDR2 is SVGAGI. The chain's CDR3 is CASRADTRGYTF. Here the CDR3 DNA reads TGTGCCAGCAGGGCGGACACTCGGGGCTACACCTTC.

This clone was recorded once. J is TRBJ1-1 and V is TRBV5-1; D gene ambiguous. The V gene's germline CDR1 is SGHRS and CDR2 YFSETQ. This CDR3 contains 15 residues. The V end was cut by 1 base, the J end by 8 bases, with 18 bases between. The CDR3 sequence is CASSLSRINPVEAFF. CDR3 DNA: TGCGCCAGCAGCTTGTCGCGCATCAACCCGGTCGAAGCTTTCTTT.

The chain has TRBV6-5 and TRBJ1-1, with no clear D. Per germline, CDR1 MNHEY and CDR2 SVGAGI. Trimming removed 0 bases from V and 9 bases from J, with 20 bases in between. The CDR3 contains 16 residues. The DNA for the CDR3 is TGTGCCAGCAGTTACTCCTTTGGGGAGGGTTATCCTAAAGCTTTCTTT. Its translation is CASSYSFGEGYPKAFF.